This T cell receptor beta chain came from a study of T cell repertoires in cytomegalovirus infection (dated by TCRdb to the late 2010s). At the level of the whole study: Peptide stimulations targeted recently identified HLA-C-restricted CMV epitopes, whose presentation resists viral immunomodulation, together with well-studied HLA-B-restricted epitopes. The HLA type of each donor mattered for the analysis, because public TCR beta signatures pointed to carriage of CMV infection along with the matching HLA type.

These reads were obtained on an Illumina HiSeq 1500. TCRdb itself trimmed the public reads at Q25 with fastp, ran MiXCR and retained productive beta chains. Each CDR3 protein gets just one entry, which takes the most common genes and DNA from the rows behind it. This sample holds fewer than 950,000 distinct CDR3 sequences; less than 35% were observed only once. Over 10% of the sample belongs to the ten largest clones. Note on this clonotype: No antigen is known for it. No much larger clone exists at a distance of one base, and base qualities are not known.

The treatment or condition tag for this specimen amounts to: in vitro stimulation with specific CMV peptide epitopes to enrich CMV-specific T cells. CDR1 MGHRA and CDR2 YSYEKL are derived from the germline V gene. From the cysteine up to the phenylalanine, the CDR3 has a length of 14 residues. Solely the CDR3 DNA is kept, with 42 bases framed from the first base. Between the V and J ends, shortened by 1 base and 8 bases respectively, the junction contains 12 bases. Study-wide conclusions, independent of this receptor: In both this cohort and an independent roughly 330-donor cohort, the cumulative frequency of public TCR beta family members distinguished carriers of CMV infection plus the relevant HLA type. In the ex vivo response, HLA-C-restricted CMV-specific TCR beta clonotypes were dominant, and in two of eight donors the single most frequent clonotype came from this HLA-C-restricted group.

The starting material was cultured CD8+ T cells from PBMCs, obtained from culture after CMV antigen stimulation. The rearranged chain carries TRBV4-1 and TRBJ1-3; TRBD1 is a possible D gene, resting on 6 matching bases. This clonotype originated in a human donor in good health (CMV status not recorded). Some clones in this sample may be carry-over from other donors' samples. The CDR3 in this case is CASSQGAGEDTIYF. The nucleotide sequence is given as TGCGCCAGCAGCCAAGGGGCAGGGGAAGACACCATATATTTT.